Reported below is one TCR beta chain. Antigen: not known. Authors of the study amplified TCR beta CDR3 regions from RNA transcripts. An initial round of RT-PCR targeting the TCR CDR3 relied on the HTBI primer set. TCRdb reanalysed the multiplex PCR reads using MiXCR and keeps one entry per CDR3 protein. The sample has about 690,000 distinct CDR3 sequences, 15% to 20% seen once. Stable disease denoted Graves' hyperthyroidism without ophthalmopathy progression within 18 months. The data originate from a study of T cells in Graves' hyperthyroidism and ophthalmopathy. Study observations and caveats: From stable hyperthyroidism, ophthalmopathy was set apart by a 13 V-J model. The model anticipated ophthalmopathy a median around 6 months pre-onset. Most clonotypes expanded in the thyroid (above 0.001) were also present in blood.

The source of this sequence is a man aged 50-60 years with Graves' hyperthyroidism. Source material: blood.

CDR3 sequence reads: CASSFIQLGGPNQPQHF. CDR3 coding DNA: TGTGCCAGCAGCTTCATTCAGTTGGGAGGCCCTAATCAGCCCCAGCATTTT. The J gene is TRBJ1-5, the V gene TRBV7-9; D gene ambiguous. The CDR3 length is 17 residues. Trimming removed 3 bases from V and 4 bases from J, with 19 bases in between. Germline assignment: CDR1 SEHNR and CDR2 FQNEAQ (reference sequence).